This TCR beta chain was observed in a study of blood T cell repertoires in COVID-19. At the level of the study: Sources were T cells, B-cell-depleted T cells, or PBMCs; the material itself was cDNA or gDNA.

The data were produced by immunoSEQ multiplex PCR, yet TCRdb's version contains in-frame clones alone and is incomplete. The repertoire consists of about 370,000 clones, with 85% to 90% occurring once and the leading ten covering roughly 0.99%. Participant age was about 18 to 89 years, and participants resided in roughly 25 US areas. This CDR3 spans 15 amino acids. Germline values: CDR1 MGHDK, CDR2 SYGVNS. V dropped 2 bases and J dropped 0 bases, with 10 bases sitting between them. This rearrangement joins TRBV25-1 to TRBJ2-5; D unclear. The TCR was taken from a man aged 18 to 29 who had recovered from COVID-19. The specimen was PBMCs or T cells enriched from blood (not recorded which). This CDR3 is CASSELPSYQETQYF. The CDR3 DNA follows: TGTGCCAGCAGTGAACTCCCTTCGTACCAAGAGACCCAGTACTTC.